A selection of T cell receptor beta chains follows, all from one sample in a study of T cell repertoires in cytomegalovirus infection. TCRdb reprocessed the reads via MiXCR and lists one record per CDR3 protein. Counted here are about 530,000 distinct CDR3 sequences, less than 30% occurring once; the ten biggest clones make up over 10%. Sample: PBMCs. The receptors were gathered from a human donor in good health (CMV status not recorded). Some clones in this sample may be carry-over from other donors' samples. Both conserved end residues are part of each CDR3. A D gene is named only where the DNA matches it firmly. Size values are once, few and many counts, or a class for expanded clones, and some rows have none.

v_gene	abundance	d_gene	j_gene	CDR3aa	CDR3nt
TRBV7-6	-	-	TRBJ1-4	CASSFMSGRHNEKLFF	TGTGCCAGCAGCTTTATGTCGGGACGGCATAATGAAAAACTGTTTTTT
TRBV27	-	-	TRBJ1-1	CASSLYPAMNTEAFF	TGTGCCAGCAGTTTATATCCAGCCATGAACACTGAAGCTTTCTTT
TRBV7-8	few	-	TRBJ1-1	CASSLGAGGMGTEAFF	TGTGCCAGCAGCTTAGGGGCGGGGGGAATGGGCACTGAAGCTTTCTTT
TRBV6-2/TRBV6-3	once	TRBD1	TRBJ2-2	CASSDDRVGTGELFF	TGTGCCAGCAGTGACGACAGGGTGGGCACCGGGGAGCTGTTTTTT
TRBV10-3	-	-	TRBJ2-5	CAISESTTEGETQYF	TGTGCCATCAGTGAGTCGACAACAGAAGGGGAGACCCAGTACTTC
TRBV5-1	-	TRBD2	TRBJ2-5	CASSMYLAGEETQYF	TGCGCCAGCAGCATGTATCTAGCGGGAGAAGAGACCCAGTACTTC
TRBV20-1	-	-	TRBJ2-7	CSAKVPKLPSPYEQYF	TGCAGTGCTAAAGTGCCCAAGCTCCCGAGCCCCTACGAGCAGTACTTC
TRBV7-2	-	-	TRBJ1-5	CASSLGSAGKQPQHF	TGTGCCAGCAGCTTAGGTTCCGCTGGGAAGCAGCCCCAGCATTTT
TRBV27	few	-	TRBJ2-5	CASSKDQETQYF	TGTGCCAGCAGTAAAGACCAAGAGACCCAGTACTTC
TRBV5-6	few	-	TRBJ2-2	CASSTDYPNTGELFF	TGTGCCAGCAGCACGGACTACCCAAACACCGGGGAGCTGTTTTTT
TRBV29-1	-	-	TRBJ2-5	CSVEVAGETQYF	TGCAGCGTTGAAGTGGCAGGGGAGACCCAGTACTTC
TRBV29-1	-	TRBD1	TRBJ2-1	CSVGRTGYNEQFF	TGCAGCGTCGGACGGACAGGGTACAATGAGCAGTTCTTC
TRBV12-3/TRBV12-4	many	-	TRBJ1-5	CASSFSLSGDQPQHF	TGTGCCAGCAGTTTTTCCTTATCGGGGGATCAGCCCCAGCATTTT
TRBV19	-	TRBD1	TRBJ2-1	CASSSGTGFEDEQFF	TGTGCCAGTAGTTCCGGGACAGGGTTTGAAGACGAGCAGTTCTTC
TRBV2	few	TRBD1	TRBJ1-1	CASSATGGTEAFF	TGTGCCAGCAGTGCTACAGGGGGCACTGAAGCTTTCTTT
TRBV19	-	-	TRBJ2-2	CASSISLGRANTGELFF	TGTGCCAGTAGTATCTCTCTCGGGAGAGCGAACACCGGGGAGCTGTTTTTT
TRBV24-1	-	-	TRBJ2-7	CATSDRGQLEQYF	TGTGCCACCAGCGACCGGGGCCAGCTCGAGCAGTACTTC
TRBV10-3	few	TRBD2	TRBJ2-3	CAIRSTSERTDTQYF	TGTGCCATCAGATCGACTAGCGAGCGCACAGATACGCAGTATTTT
TRBV5-5	once	TRBD1	TRBJ2-1	CASRRGQGNGQFF	TGTGCCAGCAGACGCGGACAGGGGAATGGGCAGTTCTTC
TRBV19	few	-	TRBJ2-1	CASSTTAYNEQFF	TGTGCCAGTAGTACGACTGCCTACAATGAGCAGTTCTTC
TRBV7-2	many	TRBD2	TRBJ2-1	CASSYKGVGGDEQFF	TGTGCCAGCAGCTACAAAGGGGTTGGGGGGGATGAGCAGTTCTTC
TRBV12-3/TRBV12-4	few	TRBD2	TRBJ2-7	CASSLAGGLAGVEQYF	TGTGCCAGCAGTTTAGCGGGGGGACTAGCGGGAGTTGAGCAGTACTTC
TRBV20-1	-	TRBD1	TRBJ1-1	CSAGDRGMNTEAFF	TGCAGTGCTGGGGACAGGGGAATGAACACTGAAGCTTTCTTT
TRBV6-8	-	TRBD2	TRBJ2-7	CASRTTSGGAYEQYF	TGTGCCAGCAGAACTACTAGCGGGGGGGCATACGAGCAGTACTTC
TRBV30	few	-	TRBJ1-1	CAWIGQPNTEAFF	TGTGCCTGGATCGGACAGCCGAACACTGAAGCTTTCTTT
TRBV19	-	-	TRBJ2-2	CASIPVGGSTGELFF	TGTGCCAGTATTCCAGTAGGGGGGTCTACCGGGGAGCTGTTTTTT
TRBV7-9	few	TRBD2	TRBJ2-5	CASSLGLAGVSGQETQYF	TGTGCCAGCAGCTTGGGACTAGCGGGAGTTTCAGGCCAAGAGACCCAGTACTTC
TRBV15	-	-	TRBJ2-2	CASLEGGNTGELFF	TGTGCCTCCTTGGAGGGAGGCAACACCGGGGAGCTGTTTTTT
TRBV7-9	-	-	TRBJ2-2	CASSSPSGELFF	TGTGCCAGCAGCTCCCCAAGCGGGGAGCTGTTTTTT
TRBV7-2	-	-	TRBJ1-2	CASSPNGFGYTF	TGTGCCAGCAGCCCTAACGGGTTCGGCTACACCTTC
TRBV6-6	many	-	TRBJ2-5	CASSYLAGETQYF	TGTGCCAGCAGTTACCTAGCAGGGGAGACCCAGTACTTC
TRBV7-2	few	TRBD2	TRBJ2-3	CASSLYLAGDTQYF	TGTGCCAGCAGCTTATACCTAGCGGGAGATACGCAGTATTTT
TRBV9	-	TRBD2	TRBJ2-3	CASSVSPSGSGTDTQYF	TGTGCCAGCAGCGTAAGCCCCAGCGGGAGCGGGACAGATACGCAGTATTTT
TRBV27	many	-	TRBJ1-3	CASSSPCLKGGFLSSGNTIYF	TGTGCCAGCAGTTCTCCGTGCCTCAAAGGGGGTTTTTTGAGCTCTGGAAACACCATATATTTT
TRBV12-3/TRBV12-4	-	-	TRBJ1-1	CASSPHLQGPAEAFF	TGTGCCAGCAGTCCCCATTTACAGGGACCAGCTGAAGCTTTCTTT
TRBV29-1	-	-	TRBJ2-1	CSADWAGGNEQFF	TGCAGCGCTGATTGGGCCGGAGGCAATGAGCAGTTCTTC
TRBV7-6	-	TRBD1	TRBJ1-1	CASSPGEWDSEAFF	TGTGCCAGCAGCCCCGGGGAGTGGGACAGTGAAGCTTTCTTT
TRBV14	-	-	TRBJ1-4	CASSQVVGINEKLFF	TGTGCCAGCAGCCAAGTAGTCGGGATTAATGAAAAACTGTTTTTT
TRBV6-5	-	-	TRBJ1-2	CASSYSIWGSYGYTF	TGTGCCAGCAGTTACTCGATTTGGGGGAGCTATGGCTACACCTTC
TRBV7-2	few	TRBD2	TRBJ2-3	CASSSSGKGDTQYF	TGTGCCAGCAGCTCGAGCGGGAAGGGCGATACGCAGTATTTT
TRBV7-6	many	-	TRBJ2-1	CASSGQQLPYYNEQFF	TGTGCCAGCTCTGGACAGCAGTTACCTTACTACAATGAGCAGTTCTTC
TRBV20-1	-	TRBD1	TRBJ1-1	CSARDVGRGHTEAFF	TGCAGTGCTAGAGACGTGGGCAGGGGGCATACTGAAGCTTTCTTT
TRBV19	-	-	TRBJ1-1	CASRPGRGRTEAFF	TGTGCCAGTAGACCTGGGAGGGGCCGAACTGAAGCTTTCTTT
TRBV11-1	-	-	TRBJ2-7	CASSLAIGEAYEQYF	TGTGCCAGCAGCTTAGCGATCGGGGAGGCCTACGAGCAGTACTTC
TRBV14	-	TRBD1	TRBJ1-2	CATRGGGTRTYGYTF	TGTGCCACCAGGGGGGGGGGGACGCGAACCTATGGCTACACCTTC
TRBV29-1	-	TRBD2	TRBJ2-7	CSVRTRVTYEQYF	TGCAGCGTCCGGACTAGGGTAACCTACGAGCAGTACTTC
TRBV5-1	few	-	TRBJ2-3	CASSLEVTEGTQYF	TGCGCCAGCAGCTTGGAGGTCACGGAGGGTACGCAGTATTTT
TRBV7-3	-	-	TRBJ2-1	CASSPAWQFNEQFF	TGTGCCAGCAGCCCCGCCTGGCAGTTCAATGAGCAGTTCTTC
TRBV7-7	few	TRBD2	TRBJ2-1	CASSSSGRNNEQFF	TGTGCCAGCAGCTCCAGCGGGAGAAACAATGAGCAGTTCTTC